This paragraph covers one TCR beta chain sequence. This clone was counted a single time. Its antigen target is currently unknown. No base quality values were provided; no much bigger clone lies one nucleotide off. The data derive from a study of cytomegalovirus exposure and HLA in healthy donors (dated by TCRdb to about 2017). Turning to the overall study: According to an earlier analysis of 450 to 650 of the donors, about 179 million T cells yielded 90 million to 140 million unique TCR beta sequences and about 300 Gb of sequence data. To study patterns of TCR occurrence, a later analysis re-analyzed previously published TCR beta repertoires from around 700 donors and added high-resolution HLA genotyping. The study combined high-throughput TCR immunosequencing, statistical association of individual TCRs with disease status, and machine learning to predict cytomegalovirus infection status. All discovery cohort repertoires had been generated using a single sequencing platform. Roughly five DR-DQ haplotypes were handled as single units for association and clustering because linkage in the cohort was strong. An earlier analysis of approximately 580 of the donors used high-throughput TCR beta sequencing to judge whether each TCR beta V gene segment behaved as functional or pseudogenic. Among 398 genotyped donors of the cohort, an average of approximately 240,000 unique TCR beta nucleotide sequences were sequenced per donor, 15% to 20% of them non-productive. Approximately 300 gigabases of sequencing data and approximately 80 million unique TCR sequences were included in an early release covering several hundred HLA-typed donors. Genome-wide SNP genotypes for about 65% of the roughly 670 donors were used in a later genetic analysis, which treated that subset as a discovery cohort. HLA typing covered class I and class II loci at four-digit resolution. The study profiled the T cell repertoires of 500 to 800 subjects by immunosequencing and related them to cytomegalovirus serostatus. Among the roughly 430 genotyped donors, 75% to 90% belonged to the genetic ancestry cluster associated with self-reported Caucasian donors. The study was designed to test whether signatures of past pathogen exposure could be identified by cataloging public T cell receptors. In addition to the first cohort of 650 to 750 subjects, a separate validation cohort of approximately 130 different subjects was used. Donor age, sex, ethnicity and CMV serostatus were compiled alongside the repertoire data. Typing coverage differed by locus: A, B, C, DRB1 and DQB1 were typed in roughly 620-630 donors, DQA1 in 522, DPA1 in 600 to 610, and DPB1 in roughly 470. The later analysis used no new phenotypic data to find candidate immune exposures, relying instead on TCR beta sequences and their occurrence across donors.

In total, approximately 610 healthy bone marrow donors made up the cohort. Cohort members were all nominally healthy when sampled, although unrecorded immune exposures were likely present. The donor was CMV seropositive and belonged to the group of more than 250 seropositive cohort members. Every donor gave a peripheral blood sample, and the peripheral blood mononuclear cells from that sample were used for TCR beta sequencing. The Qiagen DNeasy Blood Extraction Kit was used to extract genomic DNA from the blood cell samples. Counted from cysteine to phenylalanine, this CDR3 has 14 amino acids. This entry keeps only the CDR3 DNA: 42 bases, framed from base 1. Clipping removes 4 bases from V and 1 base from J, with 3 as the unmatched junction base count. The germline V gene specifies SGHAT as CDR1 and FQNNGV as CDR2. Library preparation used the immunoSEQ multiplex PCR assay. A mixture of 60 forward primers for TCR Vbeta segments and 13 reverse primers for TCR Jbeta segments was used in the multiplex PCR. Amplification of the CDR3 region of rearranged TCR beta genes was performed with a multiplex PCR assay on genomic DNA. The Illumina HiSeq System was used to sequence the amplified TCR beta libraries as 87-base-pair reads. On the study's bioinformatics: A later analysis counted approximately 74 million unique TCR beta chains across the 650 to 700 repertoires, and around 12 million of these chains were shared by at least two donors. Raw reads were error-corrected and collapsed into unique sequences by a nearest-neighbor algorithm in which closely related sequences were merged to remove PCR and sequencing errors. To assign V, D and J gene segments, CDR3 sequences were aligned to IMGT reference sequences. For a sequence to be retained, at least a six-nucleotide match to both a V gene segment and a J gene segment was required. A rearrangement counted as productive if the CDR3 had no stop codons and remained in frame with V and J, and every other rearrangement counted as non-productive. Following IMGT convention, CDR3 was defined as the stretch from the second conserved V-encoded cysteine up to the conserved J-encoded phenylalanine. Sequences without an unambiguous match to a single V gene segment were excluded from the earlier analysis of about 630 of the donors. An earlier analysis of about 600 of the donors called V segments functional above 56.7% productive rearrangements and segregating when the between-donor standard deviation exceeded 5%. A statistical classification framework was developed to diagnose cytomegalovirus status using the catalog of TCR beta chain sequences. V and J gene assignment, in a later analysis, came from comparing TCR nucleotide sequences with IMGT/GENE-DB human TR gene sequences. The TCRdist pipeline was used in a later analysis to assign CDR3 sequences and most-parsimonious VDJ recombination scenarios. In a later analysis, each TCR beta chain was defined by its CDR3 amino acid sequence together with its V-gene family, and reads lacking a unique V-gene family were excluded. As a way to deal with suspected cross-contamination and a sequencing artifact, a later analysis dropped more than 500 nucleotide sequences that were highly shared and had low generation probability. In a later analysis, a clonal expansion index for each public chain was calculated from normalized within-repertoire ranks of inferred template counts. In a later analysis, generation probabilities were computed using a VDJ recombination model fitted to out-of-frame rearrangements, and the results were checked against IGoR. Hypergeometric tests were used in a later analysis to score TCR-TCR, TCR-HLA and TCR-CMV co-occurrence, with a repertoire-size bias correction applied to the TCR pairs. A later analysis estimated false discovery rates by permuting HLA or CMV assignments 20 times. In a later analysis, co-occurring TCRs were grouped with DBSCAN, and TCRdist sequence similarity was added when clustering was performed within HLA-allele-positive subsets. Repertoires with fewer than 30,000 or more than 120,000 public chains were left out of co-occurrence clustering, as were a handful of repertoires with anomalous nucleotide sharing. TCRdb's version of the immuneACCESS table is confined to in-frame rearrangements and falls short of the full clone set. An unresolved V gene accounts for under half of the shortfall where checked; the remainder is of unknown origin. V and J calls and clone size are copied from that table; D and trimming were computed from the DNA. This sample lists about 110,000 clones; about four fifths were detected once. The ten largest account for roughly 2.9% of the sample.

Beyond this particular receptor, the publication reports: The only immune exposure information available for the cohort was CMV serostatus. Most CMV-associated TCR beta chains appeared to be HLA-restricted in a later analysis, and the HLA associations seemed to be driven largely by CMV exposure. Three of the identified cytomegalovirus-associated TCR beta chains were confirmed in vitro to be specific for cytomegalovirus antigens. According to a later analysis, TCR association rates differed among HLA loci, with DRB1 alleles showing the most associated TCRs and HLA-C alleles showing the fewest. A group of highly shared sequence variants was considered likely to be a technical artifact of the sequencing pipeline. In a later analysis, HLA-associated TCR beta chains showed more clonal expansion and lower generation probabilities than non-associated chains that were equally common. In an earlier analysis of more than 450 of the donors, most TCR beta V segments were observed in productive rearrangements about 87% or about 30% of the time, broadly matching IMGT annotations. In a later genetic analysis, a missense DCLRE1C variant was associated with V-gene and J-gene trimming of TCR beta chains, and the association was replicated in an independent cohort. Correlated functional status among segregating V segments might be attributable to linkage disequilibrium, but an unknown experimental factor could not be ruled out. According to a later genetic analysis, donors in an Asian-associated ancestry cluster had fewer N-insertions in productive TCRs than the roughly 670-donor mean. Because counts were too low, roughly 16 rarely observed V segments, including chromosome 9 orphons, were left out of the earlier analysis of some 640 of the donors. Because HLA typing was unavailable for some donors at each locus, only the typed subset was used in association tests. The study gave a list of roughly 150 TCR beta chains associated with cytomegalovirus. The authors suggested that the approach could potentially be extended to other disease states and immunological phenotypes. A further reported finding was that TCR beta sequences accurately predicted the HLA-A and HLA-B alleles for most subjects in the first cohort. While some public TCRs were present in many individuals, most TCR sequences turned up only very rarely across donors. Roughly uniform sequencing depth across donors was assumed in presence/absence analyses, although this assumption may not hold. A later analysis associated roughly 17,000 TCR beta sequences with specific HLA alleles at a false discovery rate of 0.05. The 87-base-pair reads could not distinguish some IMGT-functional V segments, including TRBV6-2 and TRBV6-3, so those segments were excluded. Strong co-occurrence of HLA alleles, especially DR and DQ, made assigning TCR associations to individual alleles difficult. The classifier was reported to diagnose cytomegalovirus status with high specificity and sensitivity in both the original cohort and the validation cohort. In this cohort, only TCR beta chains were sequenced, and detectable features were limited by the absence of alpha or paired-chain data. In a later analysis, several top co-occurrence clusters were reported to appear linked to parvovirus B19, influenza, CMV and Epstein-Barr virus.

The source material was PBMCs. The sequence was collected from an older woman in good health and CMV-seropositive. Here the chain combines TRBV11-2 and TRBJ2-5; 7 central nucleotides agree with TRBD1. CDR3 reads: CASSSGQAQETQYF. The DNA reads TGTGCCAGCAGCTCCGGACAGGCCCAAGAGACCCAGTACTTC.